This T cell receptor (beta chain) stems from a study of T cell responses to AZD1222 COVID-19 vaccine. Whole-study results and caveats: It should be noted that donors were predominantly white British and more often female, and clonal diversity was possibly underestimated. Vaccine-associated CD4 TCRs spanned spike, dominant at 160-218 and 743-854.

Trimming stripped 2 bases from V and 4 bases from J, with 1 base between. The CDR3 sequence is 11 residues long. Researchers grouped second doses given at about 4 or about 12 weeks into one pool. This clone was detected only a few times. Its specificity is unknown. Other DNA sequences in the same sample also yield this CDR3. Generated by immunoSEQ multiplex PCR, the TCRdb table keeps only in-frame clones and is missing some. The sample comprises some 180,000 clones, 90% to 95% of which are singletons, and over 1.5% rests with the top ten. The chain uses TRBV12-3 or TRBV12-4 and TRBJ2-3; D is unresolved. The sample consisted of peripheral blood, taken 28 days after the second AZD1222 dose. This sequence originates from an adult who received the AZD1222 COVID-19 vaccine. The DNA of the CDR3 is TGTGCCAGCAGTTTATCAGATACGCAGTATTTT. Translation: CASSLSDTQYF.